The 2 T cell receptor beta chains presented below share a single source sample, sequenced in a study of T cells in localized non-small cell lung cancer. This table comes from immunoSEQ multiplex PCR, and its TCRdb copy is limited to in-frame clones, with some not included. The sample lists roughly 48,000 clones; roughly 80% were seen once. The specimen was peripheral blood, collected before any cancer treatment. These receptors originate from a man aged 35 to 69 with stage I squamous cell lung carcinoma.

This clone showed up just a few times. V gene TRBV11-2 combines with J gene TRBJ1-1; tentatively, D is TRBD1 (6 bases). Germline CDR1 and CDR2: SGHAT and FQNNGV. V was trimmed by 1 base and J by 0 bases, leaving 15 bases between them. The CDR3 is 17 residues long. The CDR3 spells CASSLVLQGTMNTEAFF. The CDR3 DNA follows: TGTGCCAGCAGCTTAGTGTTGCAGGGGACTATGAACACTGAAGCTTTCTTT.

V usage is TRBV14 and J usage is TRBJ2-1; the D call may be TRBD1 or TRBD2 (5 bases each). Germline V gene sequence: CDR1 SGHDN, CDR2 FVKESK. Trimming took 0 bases from V and 2 from J, leaving 14 bases between them. This CDR3 spans 17 amino acids. The CDR3 nucleotides read TGTGCCAGCAGCCAAGATGAGGGGACGGTGACCTACAATGAGCAGTTCTTC. Residues: CASSQDEGTVTYNEQFF.